The entry that follows covers one TCR beta chain sequence. Its antigen is unidentified. The PCR employed 60 Vbeta primers together with 13 Jbeta primers. The method was immunoSEQ multiplex PCR; TCRdb's version includes in-frame clones alone and lacks a portion of them. The profile shows 75,000 to 95,000 clones, around 85% of them singletons. This specimen belongs to a study of cytomegalovirus exposure and HLA in healthy donors. Study-wide background: Early released data comprised 80 million to 100 million unique TCRs from HLA-typed donors.

General observations from the study: Several of the most significant clusters appeared linked to common viral pathogens, based on a later analysis. The study labeled 164 TCR beta chains cytomegalovirus-associated. In a later analysis, TCR beta V- and J-gene trimming was associated with a missense DCLRE1C variant.

Trimming left V 0 bases short and J 2 bases short, with 10 bases between. This CDR3 has 15 residues. Germline CDR1 SGHDN, CDR2 FVKESK. Sequences were obtained from PBMCs. The chain is built from TRBV14 and TRBJ1-1; D is possibly TRBD1 (5 bases). This sequence was found in a man younger than 35 in good health and CMV-seronegative. This CDR3 reads CASSQDDRFNTEAFF. The DNA for the CDR3 is TGTGCCAGCAGCCAAGATGACAGATTTAACACTGAAGCTTTCTTT.